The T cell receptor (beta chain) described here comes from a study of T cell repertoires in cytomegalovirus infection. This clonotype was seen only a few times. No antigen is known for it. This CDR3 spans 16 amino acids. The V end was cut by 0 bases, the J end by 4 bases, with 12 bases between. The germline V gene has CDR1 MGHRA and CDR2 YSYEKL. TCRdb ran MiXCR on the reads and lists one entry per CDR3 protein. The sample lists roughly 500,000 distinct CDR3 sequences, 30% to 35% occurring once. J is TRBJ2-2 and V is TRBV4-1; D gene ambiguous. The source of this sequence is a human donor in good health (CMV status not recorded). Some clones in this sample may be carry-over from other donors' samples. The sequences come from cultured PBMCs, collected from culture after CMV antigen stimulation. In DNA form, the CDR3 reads TGCGCCAGCAGCCAAGATCACCCTCGGGTCACCGGGGAGCTGTTTTTT. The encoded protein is CASSQDHPRVTGELFF.